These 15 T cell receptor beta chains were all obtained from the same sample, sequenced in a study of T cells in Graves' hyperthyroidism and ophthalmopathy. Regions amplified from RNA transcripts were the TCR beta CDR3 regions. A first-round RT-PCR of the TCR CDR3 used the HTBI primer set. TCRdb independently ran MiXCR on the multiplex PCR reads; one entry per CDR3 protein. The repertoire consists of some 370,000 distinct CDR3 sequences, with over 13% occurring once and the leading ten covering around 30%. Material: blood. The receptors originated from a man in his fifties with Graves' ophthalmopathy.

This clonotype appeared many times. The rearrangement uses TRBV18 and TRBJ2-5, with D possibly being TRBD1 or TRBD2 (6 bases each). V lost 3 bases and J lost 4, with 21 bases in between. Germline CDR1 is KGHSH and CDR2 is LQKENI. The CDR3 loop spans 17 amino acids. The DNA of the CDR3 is TGTGCCAGCTCACCGCGGGACGGCTTAGGGGGGTCAGAGACCCAGTACTTC. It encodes CASSPRDGLGGSETQYF.

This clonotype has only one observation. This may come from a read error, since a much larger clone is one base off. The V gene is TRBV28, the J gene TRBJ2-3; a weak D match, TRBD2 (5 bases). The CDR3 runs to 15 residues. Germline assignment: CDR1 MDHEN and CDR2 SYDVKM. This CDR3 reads CVSSLSGPSTDTQYF. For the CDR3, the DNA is TGTGTCAGCAGTTTAAGCGGCCCGAGCACAGATACGCAGTATTTT.

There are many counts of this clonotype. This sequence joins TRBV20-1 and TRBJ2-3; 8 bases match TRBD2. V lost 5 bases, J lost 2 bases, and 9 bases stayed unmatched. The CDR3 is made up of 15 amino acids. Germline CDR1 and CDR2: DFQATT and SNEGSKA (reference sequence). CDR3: CSAGRSGSYTDTQYF. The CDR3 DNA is TGCAGTGCTGGCCGGAGCGGGAGCTACACAGATACGCAGTATTTT.

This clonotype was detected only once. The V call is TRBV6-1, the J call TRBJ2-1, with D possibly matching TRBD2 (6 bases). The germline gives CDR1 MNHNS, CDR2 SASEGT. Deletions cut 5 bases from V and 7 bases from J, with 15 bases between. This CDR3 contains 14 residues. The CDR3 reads CASSPPGLGNEQFF. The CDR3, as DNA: TGTGCCAGCAGTCCCCCGGGACTGGGGAATGAGCAGTTCTTC.

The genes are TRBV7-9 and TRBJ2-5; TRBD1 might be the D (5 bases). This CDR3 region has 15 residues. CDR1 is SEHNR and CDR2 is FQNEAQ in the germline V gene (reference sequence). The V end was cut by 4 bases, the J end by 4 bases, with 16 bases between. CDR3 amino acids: CASSSRVAKGETQYF. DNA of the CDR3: TGTGCCAGCAGCTCCAGGGTAGCCAAGGGAGAGACCCAGTACTTC. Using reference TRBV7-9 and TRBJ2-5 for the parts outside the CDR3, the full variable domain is DTGVSQNPRHKITKRGQNVTFRCDPISEHNRLYWYRQTLGQGPEFLTYFQNEAQLEKSRLLSDRFSAERPKGSFSTLEIQRTEQGDSAMYLCASSSRVAKGETQYFGPGTRLLVL.

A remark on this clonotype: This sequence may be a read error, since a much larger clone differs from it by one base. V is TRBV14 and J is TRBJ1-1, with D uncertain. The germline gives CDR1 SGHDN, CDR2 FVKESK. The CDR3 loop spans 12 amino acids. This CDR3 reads CASGRMNAEAFF. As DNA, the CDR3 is TGTGCCAGCGGACGGATGAACGCTGAAGCTTTCTTT.

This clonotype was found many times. The CDR3 nucleotides read TGTGCCAGCAAATGGACGGGAGAGTGGAATGAGCAGTTCTTC. Its protein product is CASKWTGEWNEQFF. The chain combines TRBV6-1 with TRBJ2-1, with D possibly being TRBD2 (6 bases). The CDR3 covers 14 residues. Germline assignment: CDR1 MNHNS and CDR2 SASEGT. The V gene lost 7 bases and the J gene lost 7 bases, with 17 bases spanning the gap.

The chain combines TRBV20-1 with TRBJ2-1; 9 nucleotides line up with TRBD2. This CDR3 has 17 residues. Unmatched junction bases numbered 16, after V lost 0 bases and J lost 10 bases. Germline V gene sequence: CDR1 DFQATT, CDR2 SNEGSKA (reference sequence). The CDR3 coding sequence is TGCAGTGCTAGAGATCCGGCTAGCGGGAAGGATGGGCGAGAGCAGTTCTTC. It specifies CSARDPASGKDGREQFF.

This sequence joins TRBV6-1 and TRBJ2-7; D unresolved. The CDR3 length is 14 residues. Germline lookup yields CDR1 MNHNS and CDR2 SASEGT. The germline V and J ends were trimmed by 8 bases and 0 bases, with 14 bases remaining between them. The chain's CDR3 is CASSGSRSSYEQYF. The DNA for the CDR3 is TGTGCCAGCTCCGGTTCCCGGAGCTCCTACGAGCAGTACTTC.

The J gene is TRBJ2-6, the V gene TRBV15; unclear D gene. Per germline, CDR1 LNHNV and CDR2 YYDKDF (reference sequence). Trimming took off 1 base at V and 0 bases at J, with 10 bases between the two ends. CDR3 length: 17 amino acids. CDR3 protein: CATSRVFGSSGANVLTF. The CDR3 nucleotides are TGTGCCACCAGCAGAGTATTCGGAAGCTCTGGGGCCAACGTCCTGACTTTC. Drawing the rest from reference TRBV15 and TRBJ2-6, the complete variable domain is DAMVIQNPRYQVTQFGKPVTLSCSQTLNHNVMYWYQQKSSQAPKLLFHYYDKDFNNEADTPDNFQSRRPNTSFCFLDIRSPGLGDTAMYLCATSRVFGSSGANVLTFGAGSRLTVL.

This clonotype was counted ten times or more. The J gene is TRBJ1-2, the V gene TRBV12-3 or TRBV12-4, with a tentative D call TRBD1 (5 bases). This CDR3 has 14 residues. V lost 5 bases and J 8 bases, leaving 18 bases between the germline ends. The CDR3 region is CASSLRLQVGGYTF. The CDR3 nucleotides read TGTGCCAGCAGTCTCCGCCTACAGGTTGGCGGCTACACCTTC.

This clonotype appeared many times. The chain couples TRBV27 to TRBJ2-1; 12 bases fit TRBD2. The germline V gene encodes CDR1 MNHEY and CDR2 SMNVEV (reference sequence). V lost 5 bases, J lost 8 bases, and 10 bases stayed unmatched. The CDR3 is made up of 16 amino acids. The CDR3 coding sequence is TGTGCCAGCAGTCCCTCGACTAGCGGGAGATTCCATGAGCAGTTCTTC. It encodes CASSPSTSGRFHEQFF.

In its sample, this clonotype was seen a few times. The CDR3 DNA follows: TGTGCCAGCAGCTTAGAACAGGCGTCCCAACCCCAGCATTTT. Its protein is CASSLEQASQPQHF. The V and J genes are TRBV7-8 and TRBJ1-5; the D gene is possibly TRBD1 (5 bases). The CDR3 is 14 amino acids. Looked up from germline, CDR1 is SGHVS and CDR2 is FQNEAQ. V dropped 1 base and J dropped 10 bases, with 14 bases sitting between them.

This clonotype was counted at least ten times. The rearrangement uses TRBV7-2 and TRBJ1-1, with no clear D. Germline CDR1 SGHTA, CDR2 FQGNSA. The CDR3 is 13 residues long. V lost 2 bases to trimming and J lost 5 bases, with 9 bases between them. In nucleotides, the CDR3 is TGTGCCAGCAGCTTAAATCTTCGTACTGAAGCTTTCTTT. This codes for CASSLNLRTEAFF.

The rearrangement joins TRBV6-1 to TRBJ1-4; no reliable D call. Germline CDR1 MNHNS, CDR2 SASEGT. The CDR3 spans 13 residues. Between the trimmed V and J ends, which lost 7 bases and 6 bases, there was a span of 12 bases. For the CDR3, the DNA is TGTGCCAGCAACTTCAGACCCTATGAAAAACTGTTTTTT. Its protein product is CASNFRPYEKLFF.